This T cell receptor beta chain emerged from a study of blood T cell repertoires in COVID-19. Study context: COVID-19 samples collected from the United States, Italy and Spain covered acute and convalescent phases. T cells, B-cell-depleted T cells, or PBMCs supplied cDNA or gDNA.

As processed by the authors: Using reference gene primer amplification, nucleated cell counts were estimated. Profiling relied on immunoSEQ multiplex PCR, and the TCRdb table lists in-frame clones only, not all of them. The V and J calls and clone size were taken over from that table, and D and trimming were inferred from the DNA. This table holds 200,000 to 250,000 clones, over 70% found once. The V gene's germline CDR1 is SGHTS and CDR2 YDEGEE. The CDR3 is 14 residues long. V gave up 4 bases and J gave up 4 bases; unmatched junction bases: 4. Sequencing used peripheral blood. The TCR comes from a man aged 50 to 60 with active or convalescent COVID-19. V usage is TRBV5-8 and J usage is TRBJ1-2; 10 bases are shared with TRBD1. The CDR3 coding sequence is TGTGCCAGCAGCCCGGGACAGGGGTTCTATGGCTACACCTTC. It encodes CASSPGQGFYGYTF.